This T cell receptor (beta chain) originates from a study of T cells in Graves' hyperthyroidism and ophthalmopathy (dated by TCRdb to between 2017 and 2020). As for the study more broadly: Peripheral blood samples were taken at the time of initial diagnosis, prior to any treatment. Thyroid tissue and blood T-cell repertoires from several Graves' hyperthyroidism patients were also compared in the study. According to the paper, TCR Vbeta CDR3 sequencing was carried out on some 130 peripheral blood samples, which came from approximately 41 ophthalmopathy, about 75 hyperthyroidism and approximately 17 progressor patients. Once sampling was done, hyperthyroidism patients were given methimazole at a starting dose of 30 mg daily, whereas ophthalmopathy patients were given high-dose intravenous methylprednisolone. TCR V-J signatures able to tell the groups apart were searched for in a discovery cohort of some 97 patients, of whom fewer than 45 had Graves' ophthalmopathy and 57 had stable Graves' hyperthyroidism. For training and testing, the approximately 92 patients in the discovery cohort were randomly divided in a 7:3 ratio. Prospective prediction of ophthalmopathy was tested in an independent validation cohort consisting of about 20 hyperthyroidism patients and some 17 patients who later progressed to ophthalmopathy. Overall study results and their limits: Most expanded thyroid clonotypes (frequency above 0.001) were also detected in blood, a finding suggesting that blood repertoires may reflect thyroid immune responses. In validation, progression to ophthalmopathy was predicted by the model with around 71% sensitivity and 72.22% specificity, a median of approximately 7.1 months before onset. No statistical method was used to fix the sample size in advance, and group allocation was not hidden from the investigators. A 13 V-J signature model separated ophthalmopathy from stable hyperthyroidism, with around 88% sensitivity and 81.08% specificity in cross-validation and 80%/75% in testing.

Comments on this clonotype: Its antigen target is currently unknown. Nothing much larger sits one base from this clone, and base qualities are not available.

Amplification of TCR beta CDR3 regions was carried out from RNA transcripts. A first-round RT-PCR of the TCR CDR3 used the HTBI primer set with the Qiagen OneStep RT-PCR kit. The libraries were constructed in a second round of multiplex PCR and then size-selected and purified. Libraries were sequenced paired-end with 100 bp reads on an Illumina HiSeq2000. The authors processed their data as follows. Raw data were processed with SOAPnuke, discarding reads with adapters, uncalled bases, mean Phred below 15, or no exact constant-primer or identifier match. High-quality paired reads were merged using COPE v1.2.5, and each unique nucleotide sequence was defined as a clonotype. MiTCR v1.1 was used to align the clonotypes against IMGT TRBV, TRBD and TRBJ reference segments. Only V-J combinations with frequency above 0.0001, covering roughly 99% of repertoires, were analysed. A TCS score was defined as the ratio of F50 (clonal expansion) to E x V (chaos), with BLOSUM62-based TCRdist applied between CDR3 peptides within each V-J. Welch's t-statistics and random forest reduced around 550 V-J features to roughly 13, which were used in a naive Bayes classifier (R e1071). The public reads were reanalyzed by TCRdb: fastp trimming at Q25, MiXCR alignment, in-frame beta chains only. For every CDR3 protein sequence, its rows merge into one entry that carries the most common genes and DNA. V and J calls and clone size were set by TCRdb, not the authors. A total of approximately 410,000 distinct CDR3 sequences appear in this sample, roughly 15% of them only once. The ten largest clonotypes hold approximately 5.3% of the sample.

Stable Graves' hyperthyroidism was defined as no progression to ophthalmopathy during 18 months of follow-up. Hyperthyroidism patients were newly diagnosed, had a disease duration of under 2 months, and were aged 18 to 65 years. Exclusion was applied to patients with uncontrolled infections, other autoimmune diseases, pregnancy or lactation. Clinical symptoms, serum thyroxine and TRAb, thyroid ultrasound, and orbital computed tomography formed the basis for the diagnoses. Ficoll-Paque density gradient centrifugation was used to isolate PBMCs from 10 ml of fresh peripheral blood. Total RNA was extracted using Trizol reagent, and RNA quality was assessed on an Agilent 2100 Bioanalyzer. V is cut back by 6 bases and J by 6 bases, with 9 bases in the junction unmatched. CDR3 length: 16 amino acids, cysteine to phenylalanine. Only the CDR3 DNA is retained, 48 bases long and in frame from the first base. The germline V gene (reference sequence) specifies MNHEY as CDR1 and SMNVEV as CDR2.

The receptor was isolated from a woman between 18 and 30 years old with Graves' hyperthyroidism. The chain is made from TRBV27 and TRBJ2-3; 13 bases in between match TRBD2. Sequenced: blood. The CDR3 is CASSQTSGRRGDTQYF. The nucleotide sequence reads TGTGCCAGCAGCCAGACTAGCGGGAGGCGCGGGGATACGCAGTATTTT.